These 18 T cell receptor beta chains share one sample of origin, sequenced in a study of T cells after yellow fever vaccination. Each CDR3 protein is one row after TCRdb ran MiXCR on the 5' RACE reads. The sample has about 260,000 distinct CDR3 sequences, about 5% seen once. The specimen comprised CD4+ T cells sorted from PBMCs, sampled on the day of the yellow fever booster vaccination. These TCRs come from a man aged 18 to 29 who received the YFV17D yellow fever vaccine.

This clonotype has ten or more counts. This chain links TRBV5-1 with TRBJ2-3, with no clear D. V was shortened by 2 bases and J by 4 bases, with 11 bases between the two germline ends. The CDR3 length is 14 residues. The germline V gene encodes CDR1 SGHRS and CDR2 YFSETQ. In nucleotides, the CDR3 is TGCGCCAGCAGCTTCGGTAGGGTCCCAGATACGCAGTATTTT. Translating it yields CASSFGRVPDTQYF.

This clonotype has a handful of counts. The chain carries TRBV4-1 and TRBJ1-2, with 8 bases that match TRBD1. The trim removed 1 base at V and 2 bases at J, leaving 3 bases unmatched. Germline assignment: CDR1 MGHRA and CDR2 YSYEKL. This CDR3 comprises 15 residues. The CDR3 loop is CASSQGGQENYGYTF. CDR3 nucleotides: TGCGCCAGCAGCCAAGGGGGACAGGAAAACTATGGCTACACCTTC.

The V call is TRBV7-2, the J call TRBJ2-1; possible D gene TRBD1, 7 bases. V was shortened by 4 bases and J by 8 bases, with 15 bases between the two germline ends. The germline CDR1 and CDR2 sequences are SGHTA and FQGNSA. CDR3 size: 14 residues. CDR3 sequence: CASSSNRGGYEQFF. CDR3 bases: TGTGCCAGCAGCTCCAACAGGGGAGGCTATGAGCAGTTCTTC.

This clonotype was counted many times. This chain joins TRBV6-2 or TRBV6-3 and TRBJ1-5; D gene unclear. Trimming shortened V by 4 bases and J by 0 bases, and 7 bases separated the two germline ends. The germline V gene encodes CDR1 MNHEY and CDR2 SVGEGT. The CDR3 runs 14 residues. The CDR3: CASSWTYSNQPQHF. CDR3 sequence (DNA): TGTGCCAGCAGTTGGACCTATAGCAATCAGCCCCAGCATTTT.

This clonotype was counted ten times or more. The chain employs TRBV7-9 and TRBJ1-1; weak D call: TRBD1 (5 bases). The CDR3 totals 15 residues. Trimming removed 2 bases at V and 4 bases at J, with 14 bases between. The germline gives CDR1 SEHNR, CDR2 FQNEAQ (reference sequence). The chain's CDR3 is CASSLRGGGGTEAFF. The CDR3, as DNA: TGTGCCAGCAGCTTAAGAGGCGGGGGGGGCACTGAAGCTTTCTTT.

This clonotype appeared a few times. The chain recombines TRBV18 with TRBJ1-5; no definite D call. This CDR3 is built from 13 residues. Trimming cost V 2 bases and J 7 bases, with 9 bases left between them. Germline lookup yields CDR1 KGHSH and CDR2 LQKENI. The CDR3 DNA sequence: TGTGCCAGCTCACCAGGGGTTACGCAGCCCCAGCATTTT. Protein product: CASSPGVTQPQHF.

Only a few counts were recorded for this clonotype. V and J are TRBV7-9 and TRBJ2-2; 9 bases match TRBD1. From germline, CDR1 is SEHNR and CDR2 FQNEAQ (reference sequence). The CDR3 loop spans 14 amino acids. V lost 8 bases, J lost 6 bases, and 7 bases stayed unmatched. In nucleotides, the CDR3 is TGTGCCAGCCAAACAGGGGGCTCGGCCGGGGAGCTGTTTTTT. Protein: CASQTGGSAGELFF.

This clonotype was seen ten or more times. This rearrangement joins TRBV29-1 to TRBJ2-3; the D call may be TRBD1 or TRBD2 (5 bases each). Germline CDR1 reads SQVTM; CDR2 reads ANQGSEA. V was pared by 4 bases and J by 4 bases, with 6 bases between. This CDR3 comprises 11 residues. The CDR3 is CSVVGADTQYF. The CDR3 coding sequence is TGCAGCGTTGTGGGGGCAGATACGCAGTATTTT.

This clonotype was detected ten times or more. The chain couples TRBV6-6 to TRBJ2-7, with TRBD2 matching over 11 bases. This CDR3 region has 17 residues. Germline CDR1 reads MNHNY; CDR2 reads SVGAGI (reference sequence). Germline trimming cut 0 bases from V and 6 bases from J; bases unmatched to any gene: 10. The CDR3 here is CASSYSISGGALTEQYV. The CDR3 DNA is TGTGCCAGCAGTTACTCGATTAGCGGGGGGGCTCTAACCGAGCAGTACGTC.

At least ten counts were recorded for this clonotype. The rearrangement joins TRBV24-1 to TRBJ2-3, with D unclear. This CDR3 contains 13 residues. Germline V gives CDR1 KGHDR, CDR2 SFDVKD. The V and J ends lost 3 bases and 4 bases respectively, with 7 bases between them. As DNA, the CDR3 is TGTGCCACCAGTGATGACGCCTCAGATACGCAGTATTTT. Translating it yields CATSDDASDTQYF.

The V call is TRBV6-1, the J call TRBJ2-1; perhaps TRBD1 as D (6 bases). The CDR3 loop spans 13 amino acids. Germline lookup yields CDR1 MNHNS and CDR2 SASEGT. V was trimmed by 7 bases and J by 3 bases, leaving 10 bases between them. CDR3 in amino acids: CASTAGDYNEQFF. For the CDR3, the DNA is TGTGCCAGCACCGCAGGGGACTACAATGAGCAGTTCTTC.

This clonotype has a handful of counts. The chain is built from TRBV6-6 and TRBJ2-2; 8 nucleotides line up with TRBD1. Germline V lookup: CDR1 MNHNY, CDR2 SVGAGI (reference sequence). V shed 8 bases and J 1 base; nucleotides not matched to a gene: 9. CDR3 length: 16 residues. CDR3 DNA: TGTGCCAGCTACCTGACCGGACAGGGGAACACCGGGGAGCTGTTTTTT. Translated: CASYLTGQGNTGELFF.

There are many counts of this clonotype. The V call is TRBV12-3 or TRBV12-4, the J call TRBJ2-2, with a weak D call TRBD2 (6 bases). The CDR3 is 15 amino acids. V shed 5 bases and J shed 3 bases, with 13 bases lying between them. In DNA, the CDR3 is TGTGCCAGCAGTGCTAACCGGGACTACACCGGGGAGCTGTTTTTT. Its protein is CASSANRDYTGELFF.

V is TRBV9 and J is TRBJ2-4, with D possibly being TRBD2 (7 bases). The CDR3 has 15 residues. Trimming removed 7 bases at V and 0 bases at J, with 14 bases between. Germline V gene lookup returns CDR1 SGDLS and CDR2 YYNGEE. The CDR3 coding sequence is TGTGCCAGCGGTGGGGGGGGCTTAGCCAAAAACATTCAGTACTTC. Its protein product is CASGGGGLAKNIQYF.

The J gene is TRBJ2-1, the V gene TRBV2; 8 bases match TRBD2. V was clipped by 1 base and J by 3 bases; unmatched bases: 2. The CDR3 length is 15 residues. Germline V gene lookup returns CDR1 SNHLY and CDR2 FYNNEI. The CDR3 loop is CASSEDGGGYNEQFF. The CDR3 DNA reads as TGTGCCAGCAGTGAAGACGGGGGGGGCTACAATGAGCAGTTCTTC.

This clonotype was picked up a small number of times. V is TRBV4-1 and J is TRBJ1-2; no clear D. The V gene lost 1 base and the J gene lost 2 bases, with 17 bases spanning the gap. The CDR3 has 17 residues. Germline V gene data show CDR1 as MGHRA and CDR2 as YSYEKL. The CDR3 DNA reads TGCGCCAGCAGCCAAGCAGCGGGAGGACCTTGGAACTATGGCTACACCTTC. This encodes CASSQAAGGPWNYGYTF.

There are a few counts of this clonotype. The DNA of the CDR3 is TGTGCCAGCAGCCCCCCTGGCGATAGGAATTCACCCCTCCACTTT. As protein: CASSPPGDRNSPLHF. V is TRBV11-2 and J is TRBJ1-6; D remains ambiguous. Germline CDR1 is SGHAT and CDR2 is FQNNGV. This CDR3 spans 15 amino acids. V was trimmed by 5 bases and J by 7 bases, leaving 15 bases between them.

This clonotype has only a few counts. The gene calls are TRBV11-2 and TRBJ2-7, with 7 bases aligning to TRBD1. Germline V gene data show CDR1 as SGHAT and CDR2 as FQNNGV. After removal of 3 bases from V and 2 bases from J, the junction contained 7 bases not matched to a gene. This CDR3 spans 15 amino acids. The chain's CDR3 is CASSFDYRGPYEQYF. Written as DNA, the CDR3 is TGTGCCAGCAGCTTCGATTACAGGGGTCCCTACGAGCAGTACTTC.